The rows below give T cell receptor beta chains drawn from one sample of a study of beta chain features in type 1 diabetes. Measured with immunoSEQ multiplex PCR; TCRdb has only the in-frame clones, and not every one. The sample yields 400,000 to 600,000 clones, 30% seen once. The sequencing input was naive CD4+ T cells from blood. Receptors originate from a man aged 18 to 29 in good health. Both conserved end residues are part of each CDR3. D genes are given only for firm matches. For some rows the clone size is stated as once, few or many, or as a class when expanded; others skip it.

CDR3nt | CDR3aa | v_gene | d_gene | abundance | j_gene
TGTGCCAGCAGCTTAGCGCTGGCGGGCACCGGGGAGCTGTTTTTT | CASSLALAGTGELFF | TRBV7-2 | . | . | TRBJ2-2
TGTGCCAGCAGCGACGGGACTAGCGGGAGCGGCACAGATACGCAGTATTTT | CASSDGTSGSGTDTQYF | TRBV9 | TRBD2 | . | TRBJ2-3
TGTGCCAGCAGTGAACAGCCCTCCTACGAGCAGTACTTC | CASSEQPSYEQYF | TRBV25-1 | . | . | TRBJ2-7
TGCGCCAGCAGCCCCCGGGGCTCTGGGGCCAACGTCCTGACTTTC | CASSPRGSGANVLTF | TRBV4-1 | . | . | TRBJ2-6
TGTGCCTGGAGCGCACTGCAACGTGCGGGCAATGAGCAGTTCTTC | CAWSALQRAGNEQFF | TRBV30 | . | few | TRBJ2-1
TGTGCCAGTAGGCGACTAGCGGGGACCTCCTACGAGCAGTACTTC | CASRRLAGTSYEQYF | TRBV19 | TRBD2 | few | TRBJ2-7
TGTGCCAGCAGCCAAGGGTTCCTAGAGACCCAGTACTTC | CASSQGFLETQYF | TRBV4-2 | . | . | TRBJ2-5
TGTGCCAGCAGCGTTGGACAGTTATACAATGAGCAGTTCTTC | CASSVGQLYNEQFF | TRBV9 | . | . | TRBJ2-1
TGTGCCAGCAGTCCGGGGGCCAGCTATGGCTACACCTTC | CASSPGASYGYTF | TRBV6-4 | . | . | TRBJ1-2
TGCAGCGTTGCGCAGGGTCTCCATACGCAGTATTTT | CSVAQGLHTQYF | TRBV29-1 | . | few | TRBJ2-3
TGCAGCGTTGGCGGCGGGAACACAGATACGCAGTATTTT | CSVGGGNTDTQYF | TRBV29-1 | . | few | TRBJ2-3
TGTGCCTGCCTAACGACAGGGCGCCTATACAATGAGCAGTTCTTC | CACLTTGRLYNEQFF | TRBV30 | TRBD1 | few | TRBJ2-1
TGTGCCAGCAGCAGGGGTACCTACGAGCAGTACTTC | CASSRGTYEQYF | TRBV4-2 | . | few | TRBJ2-7
TGTGCCAGCAGCTCATTGACAGGTCCAGATACGCAGTATTTT | CASSSLTGPDTQYF | TRBV7-9 | . | few | TRBJ2-3
TGTGCCAGCAGTTTCAGGACCTACAATGAGCAGTTCTTC | CASSFRTYNEQFF | TRBV28 | . | few | TRBJ2-1
TGTGCCAGCAGCTTAGGGCACCCCGGGGCCGGCTACACCTTC | CASSLGHPGAGYTF | TRBV7-2 | . | few | TRBJ1-2
TGTGCCTGGAGCCCAGCCGGGACTAGCGGGACAAAGACCCAGTACTTC | CAWSPAGTSGTKTQYF | TRBV30 | TRBD2 | few | TRBJ2-5
TGTGCCAGCAGTCTCCCCGTAGGACTAGCAGTAAGTGAGCAGTTCTTC | CASSLPVGLAVSEQFF | TRBV28 | TRBD2 | few | TRBJ2-1
TGTGCCAGCAGCTCTACTGAGACCCAGTACTTC | CASSSTETQYF | TRBV5-6 | . | few | TRBJ2-5
TGCGCCAGCAGCCAAGTCAGGACAGGGGACCCCTACGAGCAGTACTTC | CASSQVRTGDPYEQYF | TRBV4-3 | TRBD1 | . | TRBJ2-7
TGCGCCAGCAGCCAAGGGGGGCCCGGGGGCTATGGCTACACCTTC | CASSQGGPGGYGYTF | TRBV4-3 | . | few | TRBJ1-2
TGTGCCAGCAGGTTGGGACAGGGGCCCTACGAGCAGTACTTC | CASRLGQGPYEQYF | TRBV25-1 | TRBD1 | . | TRBJ2-7
TGTGCCAGCAGCTTAGTTATCCCTCAGGAAGCTTTCTTT | CASSLVIPQEAFF | TRBV7-9 | . | few | TRBJ1-1
TGTGCCTGGATGCTCAGGGAATATGCCGAGCAGTACTTC | CAWMLREYAEQYF | TRBV30 | . | . | TRBJ2-7
TGTGCCTGGACGGCCGCAGTGAACACTGAAGCTTTCTTT | CAWTAAVNTEAFF | TRBV30 | . | . | TRBJ1-1
TGTGCCAGCAGTGACCAGGGGACTGAAGCTTTCTTT | CASSDQGTEAFF | TRBV2 | . | . | TRBJ1-1
TGTGCCAGCAGCGTAGGCGAGGGGGCTAGAACAGATACGCAGTATTTT | CASSVGEGARTDTQYF | TRBV9 | TRBD1 | . | TRBJ2-3
TGCGCCAGCAGCCCAAGGCTAGCGGGTAGGAACAATGAGCAGTTCTTC | CASSPRLAGRNNEQFF | TRBV4-3 | TRBD2 | . | TRBJ2-1
TGCAGCGTTGAATTGGTGAGCTCCTACAATGAGCAGTTCTTC | CSVELVSSYNEQFF | TRBV29-1 | . | few | TRBJ2-1
TGTGCCATCAGTGTGGAGATAATGAACACTGAAGCTTTCTTT | CAISVEIMNTEAFF | TRBV10-3 | . | . | TRBJ1-1
TGCGCCAGCAGCTTGGAGAGCACAGATACGCAGTATTTT | CASSLESTDTQYF | TRBV5-1 | . | . | TRBJ2-3
TGCAGCGTTTCGGGCCCTTTTTGGGTGGACACTGAAGCTTTCTTT | CSVSGPFWVDTEAFF | TRBV29-1 | . | few | TRBJ1-1
TGTGCCAGCAGCCCGCAGTTCTTC | CASSPQFF | TRBV7-2 | . | once | TRBJ2-1
TGTGCCAGCAGCTTGGGCGGACAAGAGACCCAGTACTTC | CASSLGGQETQYF | TRBV7-7 | . | . | TRBJ2-5
TGTGCCAGCAGCGCAGGGGGGAAGGGAAGCAATCAGCCCCAGCATTTT | CASSAGGKGSNQPQHF | TRBV25-1 | TRBD1 | . | TRBJ1-5
TGTGCCAGCAGCTTAGCGGGAGTACACGAGCAGTACTTC | CASSLAGVHEQYF | TRBV7-9 | . | few | TRBJ2-7
TGTGCCAGCAGGGGTCACAGAGGGTGGAACAATGAGCAGTTCTTC | CASRGHRGWNNEQFF | TRBV6-5 | . | few | TRBJ2-1
TGCAGCGTTGAAGGGGTGTGCCGCTCTGGAAACACCATATATTTT | CSVEGVCRSGNTIYF | TRBV29-1 | . | few | TRBJ1-3
TGTGCCTGGAGTTACCACAGGGGTAGCAATCAGCCCCAGCATTTT | CAWSYHRGSNQPQHF | TRBV30 | TRBD1 | few | TRBJ1-5
TGTGCCAGCAGTTCTGGACTAGCCTGGAATGAGCAGTTCTTC | CASSSGLAWNEQFF | TRBV27 | TRBD2 | . | TRBJ2-1
TGCGCCAGCAGCCAAGAATACCCAGGGGTGGCAGATACGCAGTATTTT | CASSQEYPGVADTQYF | TRBV4-1 | . | . | TRBJ2-3
TGTGCCAGCAGCTCCCAGGGGGCCTGGGGCAATCAGCCCCAGCATTTT | CASSSQGAWGNQPQHF | TRBV7-2 | TRBD1 | . | TRBJ1-5
TGTGCCAGCAGACATAGGACAGGGGATTATGGCTACACCTTC | CASRHRTGDYGYTF | TRBV7-2 | TRBD1 | few | TRBJ1-2
TGCGCCAGCAGCCAAGGGTGGCGGCAAGAGACCCAGTACTTC | CASSQGWRQETQYF | TRBV4-3 | . | few | TRBJ2-5
TGTGCCAGCCCTAAGGGATATGAGCAGTTCTTC | CASPKGYEQFF | TRBV28 | . | few | TRBJ2-1
TGTGCCAGCAGCCAACCAGGGGCTGGGGCCAACGTCCTGACTTTC | CASSQPGAGANVLTF | TRBV4-2 | . | . | TRBJ2-6
TGCAGTGCTGGGACAGTTGGCTACACCTTC | CSAGTVGYTF | TRBV20-1 | TRBD1 | few | TRBJ1-2
TGTGCTAGTGGTTTGGGGTTTGAAAACATTCAGTACTTC | CASGLGFENIQYF | TRBV12-5 | . | few | TRBJ2-4
TGTGCCAGCAGCTTATCAGTGACGACTGGCTACACCTTC | CASSLSVTTGYTF | TRBV7-9 | . | . | TRBJ1-2
TGCAGCGTTAAATCCGGGACATCGAACACTGAAGCTTTCTTT | CSVKSGTSNTEAFF | TRBV29-1 | . | . | TRBJ1-1
TGTGCCAGCAGCCAGAGGGGGTCGCTTTCGGGATCATACAATGAGCAGTTCTTC | CASSQRGSLSGSYNEQFF | TRBV7-9 | . | . | TRBJ2-1
TGTGCCAGCAGCCACCCAAGCTTGGAGTACAATGAGCAGTTCTTC | CASSHPSLEYNEQFF | TRBV11-1 | . | few | TRBJ2-1
TGCAGCGCCGACTTCGGGGACGGGGAGCTGTTTTTT | CSADFGDGELFF | TRBV29-1 | . | . | TRBJ2-2